The 22 T cell receptor beta chains reported below all come from one sample, sequenced in a study of cytomegalovirus exposure and HLA in healthy donors. The PCR was carried out with 60 Vbeta primers and 13 Jbeta primers. Sequenced by immunoSEQ multiplex PCR; TCRdb stores in-frame clones only, minus some. The sample contains 150,000 to 250,000 clones, just over 75% of which appear only once. Sequencing was performed on PBMCs. The receptor source for this set is a young man in good health and CMV-seronegative.

This clone was picked up one time. The V call is TRBV5-1, the J call TRBJ1-2; 7 nucleotides align to TRBD1. CDR1 is SGHRS and CDR2 is YFSETQ in the germline V gene. CDR3 size: 15 residues. The junction had 8 bases not matched to a gene; V was cut back by 4 bases and J by 2 bases. This CDR3 reads CASSVGTTGNYGYTF. CDR3 nucleotide sequence: TGCGCCAGCAGCGTAGGGACGACAGGGAACTATGGCTACACCTTC.

This clone was recorded a few times. This chain joins TRBV7-6 and TRBJ2-3; maybe TRBD2 (6 bases). Germline CDR1 is SGHVS and CDR2 is FNYEAQ. V lost 5 bases to trimming and J lost 2 bases, with 17 bases between them. This CDR3 has 16 amino acids. DNA for the CDR3: TGTGCCAGCAGCCCACGCGGGACCGGGACCACAGATACGCAGTATTTT. Protein sequence: CASSPRGTGTTDTQYF.

This chain connects TRBV7-9 to TRBJ2-3; D unresolved. V was clipped by 6 bases and J by 2 bases, with 18 bases between them. This CDR3 is built from 16 residues. Germline V gene data show CDR1 as SEHNR and CDR2 as FQNEAQ (reference sequence). The CDR3 here is CASSSSPLRYTDTQYF. The CDR3 nucleotides are TGTGCCAGCAGTTCCTCTCCTCTGCGCTACACAGATACGCAGTATTTT. The full variable domain, with the rest looked up from reference TRBV7-9 and TRBJ2-3, is DTGVSQNPRHKITKRGQNVTFRCDPISEHNRLYWYRQTLGQGPEFLTYFQNEAQLEKSRLLSDRFSAERPKGSFSTLEIQRTEQGDSAMYLCASSSSPLRYTDTQYFGPGTRLTVL.

The J gene is TRBJ2-3, the V gene TRBV25-1; TRBD1 matches at 8 bases. CDR3 length equals 15 residues. V was pared by 6 bases and J by 4 bases, with 9 bases of the junction left unmatched. Germline assignment: CDR1 MGHDK and CDR2 SYGVNS. The DNA for the CDR3 is TGTGCCAGCAGCGGTCAGGGGGCTTTCGCAGATACGCAGTATTTT. Its protein is CASSGQGAFADTQYF.

The V gene is TRBV5-1, the J gene TRBJ2-1, with D possibly being TRBD2 (6 bases). This CDR3 is built from 15 residues. Germline-derived CDR1 and CDR2 are SGHRS and YFSETQ. V was trimmed by 4 bases and J by 5 bases, leaving 16 bases between them. The CDR3 DNA sequence: TGCGCCAGCAGCCAGAAGAGTAGCGGTAACAATGAGCAGTTCTTC. It specifies CASSQKSSGNNEQFF.

The chain recombines TRBV19 with TRBJ1-2, with D maybe TRBD1 (5 bases). With 4 bases removed from V and 8 bases from J, the gap between germline ends came to 20 bases. The CDR3 runs 15 residues. The V gene's germline CDR1 is LNHDA and CDR2 SQIVND (reference sequence). The CDR3 here is CASSNWGYGSYGYTF. The CDR3 region has the DNA TGTGCCAGTAGTAATTGGGGCTATGGATCTTACGGCTACACCTTC.

The chain has TRBV21-1 and TRBJ2-7; the D call TRBD1 from the table was never checked on the DNA. TRBV21-1 is an annotated pseudogene. The CDR3 extends over 15 amino acids. Written as DNA, the CDR3 is TGTGCCAGCAGCATTCTCCGGGACAGACAGTACGAGCAGTACTTC. It specifies CASSILRDRQYEQYF.

The gene calls are TRBV5-1 and TRBJ2-7; 7 bases agree with TRBD1. The CDR3 contains 12 residues. The V gene end was trimmed by 4 bases and the J gene end by 5 bases; junction bases not matched to a gene: 3. Germline values: CDR1 SGHRS, CDR2 YFSETQ. The CDR3 here is CASSPTGNEQYF. In DNA form, the CDR3 reads TGCGCCAGCAGCCCGACAGGGAACGAGCAGTACTTC.

The rearrangement joins TRBV13 to TRBJ2-2; D perhaps matches TRBD2 (6 bases). This CDR3 region has 16 residues. Germline CDR1 and CDR2: PRHDT and FYEKMQ (reference sequence). V was shortened by 5 bases and J by 1 base, with 14 bases between the two germline ends. CDR3 loop: CASSPSSGENTGELFF. The CDR3 DNA sequence: TGTGCCAGCAGCCCCTCATCGGGGGAGAACACCGGGGAGCTGTTTTTT. Supplemented by reference TRBV13 and TRBJ2-2, the full variable domain reads AAGVIQSPRHLIKEKRETATLKCYPIPRHDTVYWYQQGPGQDPQFLISFYEKMQSDKGSIPDRFSAQQFSDYHSELNMSSLELGDSALYFCASSPSSGENTGELFFGEGSRLTVL.

The CDR3: CASSYGLAGTRDTQYF. The CDR3 region has the DNA TGTGCCAGCAGTTACGGACTAGCGGGAACAAGGGATACGCAGTATTTT. The gene calls are TRBV6-5 and TRBJ2-3; 12 bases map to TRBD2. The CDR3 is made up of 16 amino acids. Germline values: CDR1 MNHEY, CDR2 SVGAGI. The V gene end was trimmed by 2 bases and the J gene end by 6 bases; junction bases not matched to a gene: 6.

The V call is TRBV7-9, the J call TRBJ1-2, with a tentative D call TRBD1 (5 bases). The germline V and J ends were trimmed by 3 bases and 4 bases, with 12 bases remaining between them. CDR1 and CDR2 from the germline V gene are SEHNR and FQNEAQ (reference sequence). The CDR3 is 14 residues long. This chain's CDR3 is CASSLGPRGYGYTF. CDR3 coding DNA: TGTGCCAGCAGCTTGGGCCCAAGGGGCTATGGCTACACCTTC. The full variable domain, its missing parts supplied by reference TRBV7-9 and TRBJ1-2, is DTGVSQNPRHKITKRGQNVTFRCDPISEHNRLYWYRQTLGQGPEFLTYFQNEAQLEKSRLLSDRFSAERPKGSFSTLEIQRTEQGDSAMYLCASSLGPRGYGYTFGSGTRLTVV.

The genes are TRBV25-1 and TRBJ1-1; a possible D gene is TRBD1 (5 bases). The CDR3 loop spans 13 amino acids. Germline assignment: CDR1 MGHDK and CDR2 SYGVNS. Trimming cost V 4 bases and J 8 bases, with 14 bases left between them. CDR3 nucleotides: TGTGCCAGCAGTGTCGCTATAGGGGCGGAAGCTTTCTTT. Encoded protein: CASSVAIGAEAFF.

The rearrangement links TRBV7-7 to TRBJ2-1; 11 bases are a match to TRBD1. The germline V gene encodes CDR1 SSHAT and CDR2 FNYEAQ (reference sequence). This CDR3 is built from 13 residues. The CDR3 spells CASGTGGGNEQFF. Here the CDR3 DNA reads TGTGCTAGCGGGACAGGGGGAGGGAATGAGCAGTTCTTC. The complete variable domain, with remaining parts taken from reference TRBV7-7 and TRBJ2-1, reads GAGVSQSPRYKVTKRGQDVTLRCDPISSHATLYWYQQALGQGPEFLTYFNYEAQPDKSGLPSDRFSAERPEGSISTLTIQRTEQRDSAMYRCASGTGGGNEQFFGPGTRLTVL.

The CDR3 coding sequence is TGCAGTGCTACGGGACAGGGAGGCTACACCTTC. Its translation: CSATGQGGYTF. This chain links TRBV20-1 with TRBJ1-2; 9 bases line up with TRBD1. Germline CDR1 DFQATT, CDR2 SNEGSKA (reference sequence). This CDR3 contains 11 residues. The J segment lost 8 bases and the V segment lost 4 bases, leaving 2 bases of the junction unmatched.

The V gene is TRBV10-1, the J gene TRBJ2-7, with TRBD2 as a possible D gene (6 bases). Germline CDR1 WNHNN, CDR2 SYGVQD (reference sequence). The CDR3 length is 12 residues. Trimming took off 2 bases at V and 9 bases at J, with 11 bases between the two ends. Here the CDR3 DNA reads TGCGCCAGCAGTGAGCGCGGGCGGGGGCAGTACTTC. Protein: CASSERGRGQYF.

There are a few counts of this clone. This chain joins TRBV5-1 and TRBJ2-2, with TRBD2 matching over 7 bases. Germline CDR1 SGHRS, CDR2 YFSETQ. This CDR3 comprises 15 residues. Germline trimming cut 3 bases from V and 5 bases from J; bases unmatched to any gene: 7. CDR3 DNA: TGCGCCAGCAGCTACGCAGGGCGGGAGACCGGGGAGCTGTTTTTT. As protein: CASSYAGRETGELFF.

The CDR3 spells CSVSGTSSYNEQFF. The CDR3 nucleotides are TGCAGCGTTTCCGGGACTAGCTCCTACAATGAGCAGTTCTTC. V is TRBV29-1 and J is TRBJ2-1; TRBD2 aligns across 8 bases. The V gene's germline CDR1 is SQVTM and CDR2 ANQGSEA. This CDR3 spans 14 amino acids. With V trimmed by 5 bases and J by 0 bases, 3 bases remained unmatched.

This clone was picked up one time. Other DNA sequences from this sample encode an identical CDR3 as well. The chain joins TRBV28 to TRBJ2-7, with TRBD2 matching 10 bases. In germline, CDR1 is MDHEN, CDR2 SYDVKM. V lost 3 bases, J lost 0 bases, and 2 bases stayed unmatched. There are 15 residues in the CDR3. This CDR3 is CASSLIAGGSYEQYF. For the CDR3, the DNA is TGTGCCAGCAGTTTGATAGCGGGAGGCTCCTACGAGCAGTACTTC.

This chain uses TRBV27 with TRBJ2-1, with 12 nucleotides matching TRBD2. The CDR3 has 16 residues. Germline V lookup: CDR1 MNHEY, CDR2 SMNVEV (reference sequence). With V trimmed by 4 bases and J by 7 bases, 8 bases remained unmatched. The CDR3 reads CASSSTPGLAGNEQFF. Written as DNA, the CDR3 is TGTGCCAGCAGTTCGACTCCGGGACTAGCGGGTAATGAGCAGTTCTTC.

The chain has TRBV25-1 and TRBJ1-6; TRBD1 matches 9 bases. Looked up from germline, CDR1 is MGHDK and CDR2 is SYGVNS. J gave up 9 bases and V 5 bases, and 8 bases lay outside the gene matches. CDR3 length: 15 residues. In nucleotides, the CDR3 is TGTGCCAGCAGTCATCGGGACAGGGTTGGTTCACCCCTCCACTTT. Protein product: CASSHRDRVGSPLHF.

V and J are TRBV9 and TRBJ1-4; D is perhaps TRBD1 (5 bases). This CDR3 has 16 residues. V was trimmed by 0 bases and J by 0 bases, leaving 9 bases between them. Germline V gene data show CDR1 as SGDLS and CDR2 as YYNGEE. In nucleotides, the CDR3 is TGTGCCAGCAGCGTAGGGGGGGGATCAACTAATGAAAAACTGTTTTTT. It translates to CASSVGGGSTNEKLFF.

The V gene is TRBV27, the J gene TRBJ2-7; 11 bases align to TRBD2. CDR1 and CDR2 (germline): MNHEY, SMNVEV (reference sequence). The CDR3 loop spans 18 amino acids. After removal of 2 bases from V and 3 bases from J, the junction contained 12 bases not matched to a gene. The CDR3 DNA follows: TGTGCCAGCAGTTTACCCCCGTTAGCGGGAGGGGGTATCTACGAGCAGTACTTC. This gives the protein CASSLPPLAGGGIYEQYF.